This T cell receptor (beta chain) originates from a study of beta chain features in type 1 diabetes. Study-wide points: The naive, central memory and Treg TCRB repertoires looked more alike in patients than they did in healthy donors. A moderate, significant TCRB CDR3 shortening appeared in type 1 diabetes across four CD4+ subsets.

A note on this clone: What it binds is unknown.

The CDR3 sequence is 15 residues long. Unmatched junction bases numbered 5, after V lost 5 bases and J lost 1 base. CDR1 SGHTA and CDR2 FQGTGA come from the germline V gene. Blood was drawn once from each donor into heparinised tubes. The draws averaged about 0.11 L. Isolation of CD4+ naive, central memory, regulatory and stem cell-like memory cells was achieved by sorting via CD45RO/CCR7/CD25/CD127/CD95/CD27. Every isolated RNA sample was fully reverse transcribed, so sequencing captured expressed TCRB transcripts. The read count averaged about 3.57 million across naive, central memory and regulatory T cell samples. Here immunoSEQ multiplex PCR was the method, and the copy in TCRdb shows in-frame clones only, minus some. The sample consists of about 370,000 clones, around a tenth of them appearing once.

The sample comprised central memory CD4+ T cells from blood. The clonotype was recovered from a man aged 25 to 40 with type 1 diabetes. The chain couples TRBV7-3 to TRBJ2-7; 10 bases align to TRBD2. The CDR3 nucleotides are TGTGCCAGCAGCGCAGTAGCGGGAGGATCCTACGAGCAGTACTTC. Translating gives CASSAVAGGSYEQYF.